The rows below give T cell receptor beta chains drawn from one sample of a study of blood T cell repertoires in COVID-19. Method: immunoSEQ multiplex PCR; TCRdb's copy keeps in-frame clones and lacks some. The sample shows fewer than 200,000 clones, 77% of them seen only once. What was sequenced was peripheral blood. All receptors derive from a man in his 70s with acute or convalescent COVID-19. Both conserved end residues are part of each CDR3. D genes are given only for firm matches. Clone size is given for some rows only: seen once, a few or many times, or a class if the clone is expanded.

clone size | D gene | J gene | V gene | CDR3 DNA | CDR3 protein
NA | TRBD2 | TRBJ2-3 | TRBV2 | TGTGCCAGCAGCGCCCCGGGACTAGCGGGATATCTCGGCACAGATACGCAGTATTTT | CASSAPGLAGYLGTDTQYF
NA | TRBD1 | TRBJ1-5 | TRBV7-6 | TGTGCCAGCAGCTTAGGCATTGGACAGGGGCTAAGTCAGCCCCAGCATTTT | CASSLGIGQGLSQPQHF
NA | TRBD1 | TRBJ1-1 | TRBV6-6 | TGTGCCAGCAGGCTCGGGACAGGTAACACTGAAGCTTTCTTT | CASRLGTGNTEAFF
few | TRBD2 | TRBJ2-5 | TRBV6-5 | TGTGCCAGCAGGGTGGGAGGGCCTCAAGCGACCCAGTACTTC | CASRVGGPQATQYF
NA | NA | TRBJ1-1 | TRBV6-5 | TGTGCCAGCAGTTACAGCGAAAGGAACACTGAAGCTTTCTTT | CASSYSERNTEAFF
NA | NA | TRBJ2-3 | TRBV3-1/TRBV3-2 | TGTGCCAGCAGCGCTCGCGGGGGCCTCCGCACAGATACGCAGTATTTT | CASSARGGLRTDTQYF
NA | TRBD1 | TRBJ2-2 | TRBV2 | TGTGCCAGCAGGTACAGGGGAACCGGGGAGCTGTTTTTT | CASRYRGTGELFF
NA | TRBD1 | TRBJ1-5 | TRBV19 | TGTGCCAGTAGACAGGGGAATGGGAATCAGCCCCAGCATTTT | CASRQGNGNQPQHF
NA | NA | TRBJ2-1 | TRBV5-1 | TGCGCCAGCAGTTTCGCGCAGGCTAAATACAATGAGCAGTTCTTC | CASSFAQAKYNEQFF
NA | TRBD2 | TRBJ2-7 | TRBV3-1/TRBV3-2 | TGTGCCAGCAGCCAAGAAGCGGGAGGCAATTACGAGCAGTACTTC | CASSQEAGGNYEQYF
NA | TRBD2 | TRBJ2-1 | TRBV7-2 | TGTGCCAGCAGCTTAAATAGCGGGAGAAATGAGCAGTTCTTC | CASSLNSGRNEQFF
few | TRBD2 | TRBJ2-7 | TRBV18 | TGTGCCAGCTCACCACTCACTAGCGGGAGTTCCTACGAGCAGTACTTC | CASSPLTSGSSYEQYF
many | TRBD1 | TRBJ1-5 | TRBV20-1 | TGCAGTGCTAGTAAGCAGGGGGGTCAGCCCCAGCATTTT | CSASKQGGQPQHF
NA | NA | TRBJ1-1 | TRBV30 | TGTGCCTGGAGAGAAGGACAGCTAATGAACACTGAAGCTTTCTTT | CAWREGQLMNTEAFF
NA | TRBD1 | TRBJ1-1 | TRBV9 | TGTGCCAGCAGCAAACAAGACAGGGCCACTGAAGCTTTCTTT | CASSKQDRATEAFF
NA | TRBD1 | TRBJ1-5 | TRBV11-2 | TGTGCCAGCAGCCCAGACAGGGACCTCAATCAGCCCCAGCATTTT | CASSPDRDLNQPQHF
NA | NA | TRBJ2-7 | TRBV2 | TGTGCCAGCCGCCCGGTTAACGAGCAGTACTTC | CASRPVNEQYF
NA | NA | TRBJ2-1 | TRBV5-5 | TGTGCCAGCAGCTACGATAGGGGGAGCTCCTACAATGAGCAGTTCTTC | CASSYDRGSSYNEQFF
many | NA | TRBJ1-1 | TRBV24-1 | TGTGCCACCGGCCTACAGAATTCGAACACTGAAGCTTTCTTT | CATGLQNSNTEAFF
NA | TRBD2 | TRBJ2-3 | TRBV5-4 | TGTGCCAGCAGCTTGAGCGTAATAGCGGGAGGTAGAGATACGCAGTATTTT | CASSLSVIAGGRDTQYF
NA | TRBD2 | TRBJ2-5 | TRBV29-1 | TGCAGCGTAAGCAGACTAGCCCAAGAGACCCAGTACTTC | CSVSRLAQETQYF
NA | TRBD1 | TRBJ1-2 | TRBV7-9 | TGTGCCAGCAGCTCACCCGTGGACAGGGACTATGGCTACACCTTC | CASSSPVDRDYGYTF
NA | NA | TRBJ2-1 | TRBV12-3/TRBV12-4 | TGTGCCAGCAGGACTCCATTCAATGAGCAGTTCTTC | CASRTPFNEQFF
NA | NA | TRBJ1-2 | TRBV4-3 | TGCGCCAGCAGCCCGAACAGGGCCGGGAACTATGGCTACACCTTC | CASSPNRAGNYGYTF
NA | NA | TRBJ2-7 | TRBV15 | TGTGCCACTTCTGGGACTGAGTCCTACGAGCAGTACTTC | CATSGTESYEQYF
NA | NA | TRBJ2-1 | TRBV5-8 | TGTGCCAGCAGCTTGTTGGCAGGGTCCTACAATGAGCAGTTCTTC | CASSLLAGSYNEQFF
once | TRBD1 | TRBJ1-2 | TRBV5-1 | TGCGCCAGCAGCGTGGGGGCCGGGACAGGGGATGGCTACACCTTC | CASSVGAGTGDGYTF
few | TRBD2 | TRBJ2-2 | TRBV7-3 | TGTGCCAGCAGCACTAGCGGGAGTGGAACCGGGGAGCTGTTTTTT | CASSTSGSGTGELFF
NA | NA | TRBJ2-3 | TRBV9 | TGTGCCAGCAGCGTAGGCCCAAGCTTTAGCACAGATACGCAGTATTTT | CASSVGPSFSTDTQYF
NA | TRBD1 | TRBJ1-2 | TRBV6-1 | TGTGCCAGCAGTGATCTTCCGGGACAGGCCTATGGCTACACCTTC | CASSDLPGQAYGYTF
NA | NA | TRBJ1-6 | TRBV6-4 | TGTGCCAGCAGTGACCCGCGTGGGCCCAAGTTCTCCTATAATTCACCCCTCCACTTT | CASSDPRGPKFSYNSPLHF
few | TRBD2 | TRBJ2-1 | TRBV5-4 | TGTGCCAGCAGCTTGCTGACTAGCAGTTACAATGAGCAGTTCTTC | CASSLLTSSYNEQFF
few | TRBD1 | TRBJ1-1 | TRBV5-1 | TGCGCCAGCAGCGGGGGACAGGGGGACACTGAAGCTTTCTTT | CASSGGQGDTEAFF
NA | NA | TRBJ2-5 | TRBV5-4 | TGTGCCAGCAGCTTCGCGGCTCCGGGGACCCAGTACTTC | CASSFAAPGTQYF
NA | NA | TRBJ2-5 | TRBV19 | TGTGCCAGTAGTATAGGGGCTGGGGGCCCAGAGACCCAGTACTTC | CASSIGAGGPETQYF
NA | NA | TRBJ2-4 | TRBV7-8 | TGTGCCAGCAGCTTAGGAGGTAGCAGAAACATTCAGTACTTC | CASSLGGSRNIQYF
NA | NA | TRBJ2-3 | TRBV7-9 | TGTGCCAGCAGCTTAGGGGACAGAGGGGGGCGGGATACGCAGTATTTT | CASSLGDRGGRDTQYF
few | NA | TRBJ1-1 | TRBV5-5 | TGTGCCAGCAGCTTGGAACCAGGTGGGAACACTGAAGCTTTCTTT | CASSLEPGGNTEAFF
NA | NA | TRBJ1-2 | TRBV3-1/TRBV3-2 | TGTGCCAGCAGTTCCGGGGGCTATGGCTACACCTTC | CASSSGGYGYTF
NA | NA | TRBJ2-1 | TRBV29-1 | TGCAGCGGGCTTCAGACAGCCGGGCAGCAGTTCTTC | CSGLQTAGQQFF
NA | NA | TRBJ1-1 | TRBV29-1 | TGCAGCGTAGGTGACAGTTTGATGAACACTGAAGCTTTCTTT | CSVGDSLMNTEAFF
NA | TRBD1 | TRBJ1-1 | TRBV24-1 | TGTGCCACCAGTGATCCGGGGACAGGGGAGGAGGGAGCTTTCTTT | CATSDPGTGEEGAFF
once | NA | TRBJ2-1 | TRBV11-2 | TGTGCCAGCAGCTTAGGTCCTAGCTACAATGAGCAGTTCTTC | CASSLGPSYNEQFF
NA | NA | TRBJ2-7 | TRBV6-5 | TGTGCCAGCAGTTACTCGATGGCCAGGGGTAGCTACGAGCAGTACTTC | CASSYSMARGSYEQYF
NA | NA | TRBJ1-5 | TRBV11-3 | TGTGCCAGCAGCTTGGCGGGGGCGGGCCAGCCCCAGCATTTT | CASSLAGAGQPQHF
NA | NA | TRBJ2-3 | TRBV28 | TGTGCCAGCAGTTCACCCACCGGGAAAGGAGATACGCAGTATTTT | CASSSPTGKGDTQYF
NA | TRBD2 | TRBJ2-3 | TRBV5-6 | TGTGCCAGCAGCTTGAAGGGAACGGGGGGGCCTCGCACAGATACGCAGTATTTT | CASSLKGTGGPRTDTQYF
once | TRBD1 | TRBJ1-1 | TRBV30 | TGTGCCTGGAGTGTCTATGGGACAGGGGAAACTGAAGCTTTCTTT | CAWSVYGTGETEAFF
NA | TRBD2 | TRBJ2-5 | TRBV2 | TGTGCCAGCCTTACTAGCGGAGGGAGGGAGACCCAGTACTTC | CASLTSGGRETQYF
NA | TRBD1 | TRBJ2-1 | TRBV2 | TGTGCCAGCAGTGAACTGGGACAGGGGGTGCTTGAGCAGTTCTTC | CASSELGQGVLEQFF
NA | NA | TRBJ2-5 | TRBV7-9 | TGTGCCAGCAGCTTAACCCGGGAGACCCAGTACTTC | CASSLTRETQYF
NA | TRBD1 | TRBJ2-7 | TRBV5-1 | TGCGCCAGCACACTCCGATTTCAGACAGGGGAGAAGGGCGAGCAGTACTTC | CASTLRFQTGEKGEQYF
once | NA | TRBJ1-1 | TRBV6-5 | TGTGCAGCTGTTCCGGGACTAAGTAGCACTGAAGCTTTCTTT | CAAVPGLSSTEAFF
NA | NA | TRBJ2-7 | TRBV5-1 | TGCGCCAGCAGCTCCCAGATCTCCTACGAGCAGTACTTC | CASSSQISYEQYF
NA | TRBD1 | TRBJ2-3 | TRBV28 | TGTGCCAGCAGTTTACGGACAGGGCCAGATACGCAGTATTTT | CASSLRTGPDTQYF
NA | NA | TRBJ2-7 | TRBV7-9 | TGTGCCAGCAGCTTAGGGTCCGGCCGAGGGAGCTCCTACGAGCAGTACTTC | CASSLGSGRGSSYEQYF
NA | NA | TRBJ1-2 | TRBV12-3/TRBV12-4 | TGTGCCAGCACAACTAACTATGGCTACACCTTC | CASTTNYGYTF